This entry lists 12 T cell receptor beta chains sequenced from one sample in a study of blood T cell repertoires in COVID-19. Sequencing was performed with immunoSEQ multiplex PCR; in TCRdb, only in-frame clones are kept and a portion is missing. The repertoire holds about 210,000 clones, with 82% as singletons. The sequencing input was peripheral blood. These receptors came from a woman in her sixties or seventies with COVID-19, enrolled during active disease.

The genes are TRBV7-2 and TRBJ2-2, with a tentative D call TRBD2 (5 bases). Trimming took off 2 bases at V and 0 bases at J, with 10 bases between the two ends. In germline, CDR1 is SGHTA, CDR2 FQGNSA. There are 16 residues in the CDR3. CDR3 DNA sequence: TGTGCCAGCAGCTTAAAGCGGATCGCGAACACCGGGGAGCTGTTTTTT. It encodes CASSLKRIANTGELFF. The complete variable domain, with remaining parts taken from reference TRBV7-2 and TRBJ2-2, reads GAGVSQSPSNKVTEKGKDVELRCDPISGHTALYWYRQSLGQGLEFLIYFQGNSAPDKSGLPSDRFSAERTGGSVSTLTIQRTQQEDSAVYLCASSLKRIANTGELFFGEGSRLTVL.

The chain couples TRBV28 to TRBJ2-3, with TRBD2 matching over 8 bases. Germline V gene lookup returns CDR1 MDHEN and CDR2 SYDVKM. The CDR3 is made up of 16 amino acids. The V and J ends lost 5 bases and 0 bases, in that order; junction bases with no gene match: 7. In DNA, the CDR3 is TGTGCCAGCAGTATTTTGCGGGGGGCAAGCACAGATACGCAGTATTTT. It yields the protein CASSILRGASTDTQYF.

The chain links TRBV28 to TRBJ2-7, with 7 bases lining up with TRBD1. Germline-derived CDR1 and CDR2 are MDHEN and SYDVKM. The CDR3 extends over 14 amino acids. J gave up 0 bases and V 6 bases, and 5 bases lay outside the gene matches. CDR3 bases: TGTGCCAGCAGCCCGACAGGGAGCTCCTACGAGCAGTACTTC. Its protein is CASSPTGSSYEQYF. The full variable domain, with the rest looked up from reference TRBV28 and TRBJ2-7, is DVKVTQSSRYLVKRTGEKVFLECVQDMDHENMFWYRQDPGLGLRLIYFSYDVKMKEKGDIPEGYSVSREKKERFSLILESASTNQTSMYLCASSPTGSSYEQYFGPGTRLTVT.

The chain uses TRBV21-1 and TRBJ1-1. TRBV21-1 is assigned pseudogene status. This CDR3 comprises 13 residues. The CDR3 loop reads CASSSRVNTEAFF. The CDR3 DNA is TGTGCCAGCAGCAGCCGGGTCAACACTGAAGCTTTCTTT.

This clone was counted a single time. This chain connects TRBV24-1 to TRBJ2-2; 8 nucleotides align to TRBD2. The CDR3 contains 18 residues. Germline assignment: CDR1 KGHDR and CDR2 SFDVKD. J lost 1 base, V lost 0 bases, and 6 bases had no gene match. This CDR3 reads CATSDLGPSGLNTGELFF. In nucleotides, the CDR3 is TGTGCCACCAGTGATTTGGGTCCTAGCGGGTTGAACACCGGGGAGCTGTTTTTT.

The genes are TRBV5-4 and TRBJ2-2, with TRBD1 matching 11 bases. CDR3 length: 14 amino acids. J gave up 6 bases and V 4 bases, and 2 bases lay outside the gene matches. Germline CDR1 and CDR2: SGHNT and YYREEE (reference sequence). This CDR3 reads CASSRDRGAGELFF. As DNA, the CDR3 is TGTGCCAGCAGCCGGGACAGGGGGGCCGGGGAGCTGTTTTTT. The whole variable domain, filled in from reference TRBV5-4 and TRBJ2-2, reads ETGVTQSPTHLIKTRGQQVTLRCSSQSGHNTVSWYQQALGQGPQFIFQYYREEENGRGNFPPRFSGLQFPNYSSELNVNALELDDSALYLCASSRDRGAGELFFGEGSRLTVL.

This rearrangement joins TRBV7-3 to TRBJ2-2, with 9 bases aligning to TRBD1. J gave up 3 bases and V 2 bases, and 4 bases lay outside the gene matches. The CDR3 is made up of 16 amino acids. Looked up from germline, CDR1 is SGHTA and CDR2 is FQGTGA. The CDR3 coding sequence is TGTGCCAGCAGCTTACGTCGACAGGGGGACACCGGGGAGCTGTTTTTT. This encodes CASSLRRQGDTGELFF.

The chain combines TRBV29-1 with TRBJ2-1, with 11 bases matching TRBD2. Germline assignment: CDR1 SQVTM and CDR2 ANQGSEA. Trimming cost V 3 bases and J 6 bases; bases outside gene matches: 4. The CDR3 has 14 amino acids. The CDR3 loop is CSVDVGLAANEQFF. DNA for the CDR3: TGCAGCGTTGATGTGGGACTAGCGGCCAATGAGCAGTTCTTC.

The chain recombines TRBV3-1 (or the pseudogene TRBV3-2) with TRBJ1-2, with D hard to call. This CDR3 has 15 residues. Germline loops: CDR1 LGHDT, CDR2 YNNKEL (reference sequence). V shed 5 bases and J shed 0 bases, with 13 bases lying between them. For the CDR3, the DNA is TGTGCCAGCAGCTCGGGAGGATCCGCTAACTATGGCTACACCTTC. Encoded protein: CASSSGGSANYGYTF.

V and J are TRBV19 and TRBJ1-4; TRBD1 is a possible D gene (5 bases). This CDR3 is 14 amino acids long. V was trimmed by 7 bases and J by 6 bases, leaving 15 bases between them. CDR1 is LNHDA, CDR2 SQIVND, per germline (reference sequence). CDR3 amino acids: CASTPSAGDEKLFF. The CDR3 region has the DNA TGTGCCAGTACCCCCTCGGCGGGGGATGAAAAACTGTTTTTT. The entire variable domain, with the rest obtained from reference TRBV19 and TRBJ1-4, is as follows: DGGITQSPKYLFRKEGQNVTLSCEQNLNHDAMYWYRQDPGQGLRLIYYSQIVNDFQKGDIAEGYSVSREKKESFPLTVTSAQKNPTAFYLCASTPSAGDEKLFFGSGTQLSVL.

In its sample, this clone was seen a few times. This chain links TRBV11-2 with TRBJ2-4, with 8 bases fitting TRBD1. Germline V lookup: CDR1 SGHAT, CDR2 FQNNGV. The CDR3 spans 13 residues. J lost 5 bases, V lost 5 bases, and 2 bases had no gene match. CDR3 loop: CASSQGAENIQYF. The CDR3 DNA sequence: TGTGCCAGCAGCCAGGGGGCGGAAAACATTCAGTACTTC.

The table lists this clone with a count of one. The CDR3 DNA reads as TGTGCCACCAGCAGAGAGGGCAGGCGAACAAACACTGAAGCTTTCTTT. It specifies CATSREGRRTNTEAFF. The chain has TRBV15 and TRBJ1-1; D call uncertain. The ends were cut back, 0 bases at V and 2 bases at J, with 13 bases in the middle. CDR1 is LNHNV and CDR2 is YYDKDF in the germline V gene (reference sequence). The CDR3 runs to 16 residues. The whole variable domain, filled in from reference TRBV15 and TRBJ1-1, reads DAMVIQNPRYQVTQFGKPVTLSCSQTLNHNVMYWYQQKSSQAPKLLFHYYDKDFNNEADTPDNFQSRRPNTSFCFLDIRSPGLGDTAMYLCATSREGRRTNTEAFFGQGTRLTVV.